This T cell receptor beta chain derives from a study of shared clonotypes between healthy human individuals. Generated by immunoSEQ multiplex PCR, the TCRdb table keeps only in-frame clones and is missing some. Of about 980,000 clones listed, more than 75% were seen once; the top ten hold over 1.3%. None of the donors, who were healthy HIV-negative adults, had recently had acute infections or vaccinations. CDR1 SGHRS and CDR2 YFSETQ come from the germline V gene. After removal of 2 bases from V and 0 bases from J, the junction contained 6 bases not matched to a gene. CDR3 size: 17 residues. The sample was memory CD4+ T cells sorted from blood. Noted subset: CD45RA-negative fraction. The chain couples TRBV5-1 to TRBJ2-2; 8 bases align to TRBD2. This clonotype was sampled from a young man in good health. The chain's CDR3 is CASSLTSGHANTGELFF. The CDR3 DNA reads TGCGCCAGCAGCTTAACTAGCGGTCACGCGAACACCGGGGAGCTGTTTTTT.